This TCR beta chain was sequenced in a study of T cells in localized non-small cell lung cancer. General observations from the study: Patients showing higher blood T cell density tended to see longer overall survival. Within adjacent lung there appeared a median approximately 59 of the top 100 tumor clones.

Germline V CDR1 and CDR2: KGHSH, LQKENI. The CDR3 length is 14 residues. As regards this clone: Its antigen remains unidentified. A junction end diverges from the germline sequence, so it may reflect a read error.

Only in-frame clones appear in the TCRdb table, and some are missing; sequencing was by immunoSEQ multiplex PCR. This repertoire shows about 77,000 clones, roughly 91% found once; its top ten account for around a fifth. The source material was peripheral blood, sampled before any cancer treatment. The receptor's source is a woman between 35 and 70 years old with stage I squamous cell lung carcinoma. The rearrangement links TRBV18 to TRBJ2-7, with TRBD1 matching over 8 bases. The CDR3 DNA reads TGTGCCAGCTCACTCCCGGGACAGGAAGTCTCATACAACTTC. Protein sequence: CASSLPGQEVSYNF.